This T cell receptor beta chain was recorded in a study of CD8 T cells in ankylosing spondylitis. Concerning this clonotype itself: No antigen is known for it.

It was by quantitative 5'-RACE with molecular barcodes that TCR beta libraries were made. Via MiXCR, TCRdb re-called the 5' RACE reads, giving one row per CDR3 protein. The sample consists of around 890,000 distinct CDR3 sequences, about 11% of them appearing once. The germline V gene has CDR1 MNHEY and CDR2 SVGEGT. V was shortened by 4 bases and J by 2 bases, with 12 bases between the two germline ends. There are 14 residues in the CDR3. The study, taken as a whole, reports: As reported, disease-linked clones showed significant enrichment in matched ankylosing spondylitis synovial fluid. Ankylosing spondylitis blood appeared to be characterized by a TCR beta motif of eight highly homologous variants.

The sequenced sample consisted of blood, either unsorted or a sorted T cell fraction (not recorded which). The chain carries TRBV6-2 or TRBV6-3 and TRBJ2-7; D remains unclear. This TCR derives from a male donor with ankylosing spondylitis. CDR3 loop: CASSFSLGTYEQYF. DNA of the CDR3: TGTGCCAGCAGTTTTTCACTTGGAACCTACGAGCAGTACTTC.